This T cell receptor (beta chain) was recovered during a study of cytomegalovirus exposure and HLA in healthy donors. Both 60 Vbeta primers and 13 Jbeta primers went into the PCR. The method was immunoSEQ multiplex PCR; TCRdb's version includes in-frame clones alone and lacks a portion of them. Of about 170,000 clones listed, approximately 80% are singletons. This clone has a single count. The V and J ends lost 5 bases and 6 bases respectively, with 16 bases between them. The germline V gene encodes CDR1 SGHTA and CDR2 FQGNSA. The CDR3 contains 14 residues. This TCR was sampled from a woman between 45 and 60 years old in good health and CMV-seropositive. The specimen sequenced was PBMCs. The gene calls are TRBV7-2 and TRBJ1-1; D gene ambiguous. The CDR3 region has the DNA TGTGCCAGCAGCGTAGTCCCTGAGGGAGCTGAAGCTTTCTTT. Translating gives CASSVVPEGAEAFF.